The source of this T cell receptor (beta chain) is a study of blood T cell repertoires in COVID-19. The overall study: T cells, B-cell-depleted T cells, or PBMCs provided the cDNA or gDNA that served as material.

Per germline, CDR1 DFQATT and CDR2 SNEGSKA (reference sequence). With 5 bases removed from V and 3 bases from J, the gap between germline ends came to 8 bases. This CDR3 has 11 residues. Authors' processing steps: Quantification of nucleated cells was approximated via reference gene primer amplification. Some clones are missing from TCRdb's copy, which holds only in-frame ones; the method was immunoSEQ multiplex PCR. V and J calls and clone size are copied from that table; D and trimming were computed from the DNA. The sample includes some 110,000 clones, 86% of them seen just once. This chain uses TRBV20-1 with TRBJ2-7, with D perhaps matching TRBD2 (5 bases). This receptor was taken from a man in his 70s who had recovered from COVID-19. Sequenced material: peripheral blood. As DNA, the CDR3 is TGCAGTGCTTACGGGATCTACGAGCAGTACTTC. The encoded protein is CSAYGIYEQYF.